These 28 T cell receptor beta chains were sequenced from one sample in a study of blood T cells in healthy people across ages. The use of a sample-barcoded 5' primer and a J-beta primer mix characterized a second PCR of roughly 7 to 11 cycles. TCRdb called the 5' RACE reads again in MiXCR, with one record for every CDR3 protein. The sample has around 1,600,000 distinct CDR3 sequences, about 42% seen once; the top ten hold about 4.1%. The sample taken for sequencing was blood. Every receptor here comes from a woman younger than 30 in good health.

This clonotype was counted between two and nine times. J is TRBJ1-2 and V is TRBV18, with D hard to call. V lost 4 bases and J 0 bases, leaving 12 bases between the germline ends. The length of the CDR3 is 15 residues. Per germline, CDR1 KGHSH and CDR2 LQKENI. CDR3 protein: CASSQAFPSNYGYTF. The CDR3 DNA follows: TGTGCCAGCTCACAGGCTTTTCCCTCTAACTATGGCTACACCTTC.

This rearrangement joins TRBV13 to TRBJ2-1, with 8 nucleotides matching TRBD1. CDR3 length equals 16 residues. V lost 0 bases, J lost 5 bases, and 6 bases stayed unmatched. Looked up from germline, CDR1 is PRHDT and CDR2 is FYEKMQ (reference sequence). The CDR3: CASSLGGQGLHNEQFF. CDR3 coding DNA: TGTGCCAGCAGCTTAGGCGGACAGGGTCTCCACAATGAGCAGTTCTTC.

As for this clonotype: A much larger clone differs from this one at a single base, so this may be a read error. The rearrangement uses TRBV12-3 or TRBV12-4 and TRBJ1-2; D unclear. Trimming removed 5 bases at V and 4 bases at J, with 11 bases between. The CDR3 extends over 13 amino acids. CDR3 residues: CASSGGVAYGYTF. The CDR3 DNA follows: TGTGCCAGCAGTGGTGGGGTGGCCTATGGCTACACCTTC.

The chain employs TRBV14 and TRBJ2-1; 10 bases fit TRBD1. This CDR3 is built from 18 residues. The germline CDR1 and CDR2 sequences are SGHDN and FVKESK. After removal of 4 bases from V and 1 base from J, the junction contained 10 bases not matched to a gene. The chain's CDR3 is CASSPKWGQGTSYNEQFF. The DNA for the CDR3 is TGTGCCAGCAGCCCAAAATGGGGACAGGGGACTTCCTACAATGAGCAGTTCTTC.

The chain uses TRBV6-2 or TRBV6-3 and TRBJ2-1; TRBD2 matches 7 bases. Per the germline V gene, CDR1 is MNHEY and CDR2 is SVGEGT. This CDR3 comprises 14 residues. V was clipped by 2 bases and J by 6 bases; unmatched bases: 4. CDR3 sequence (DNA): TGTGCCAGCAGTTACGCAACTAGCGTCAATGAGCAGTTCTTC. It codes for CASSYATSVNEQFF.

The chain uses TRBV7-8 and TRBJ1-2, with 9 bases matching TRBD1. This CDR3 is built from 13 residues. J gave up 8 bases and V 6 bases, and 7 bases lay outside the gene matches. Germline CDR1 reads SGHVS; CDR2 reads FQNEAQ. CDR3 sequence: CASSFGTGPGYTF. Here the CDR3 DNA reads TGTGCCAGCAGTTTCGGGACAGGGCCGGGCTACACCTTC.

The chain joins TRBV6-2 or TRBV6-3 to TRBJ2-2, with 7 nucleotides matching TRBD1. The germline CDR1 and CDR2 sequences are MNHEY and SVGEGT. Germline trimming cut 6 bases from V and 3 bases from J; bases unmatched to any gene: 7. There are 15 residues in the CDR3. The CDR3 region has the DNA TGTGCCAGCAGCCCACAGGGGCGCGACACCGGGGAGCTGTTTTTT. Protein sequence: CASSPQGRDTGELFF.

V is TRBV5-1 and J is TRBJ1-2; D may be TRBD1 (5 bases). V lost 4 bases, J lost 0 bases, and 16 bases lay in between. The CDR3 spans 16 residues. The germline gives CDR1 SGHRS, CDR2 YFSETQ. The CDR3 DNA is TGCGCCAGCAGCGAGGCAGGGAACCTACCTAACTATGGCTACACCTTC. Its translation: CASSEAGNLPNYGYTF.

J is TRBJ2-4 and V is TRBV7-9; TRBD2 matches 7 bases. The assigned J gene may be wrong: the sequence end matches TRBJ2-7 better. CDR1 and CDR2 (germline): SEHNR, FQNEAQ (reference sequence). The CDR3 covers 15 residues. CDR3 sequence: CASSRTSVPGNEQYF. CDR3 coding DNA: TGTGCCAGCAGCCGCACTAGCGTCCCGGGGAACGAGCAGTACTTC.

The chain uses TRBV20-1 and TRBJ2-7; TRBD1 aligns across 7 bases. Germline CDR1 is DFQATT and CDR2 is SNEGSKA (reference sequence). Germline trimming cut 3 bases from V and 3 bases from J; bases unmatched to any gene: 11. The CDR3 is made up of 15 amino acids. CDR3 sequence reads: CSASPGQWADYEQYF. The DNA for the CDR3 is TGCAGTGCTAGCCCGGGACAGTGGGCCGACTACGAGCAGTACTTC.

J is TRBJ2-5 and V is TRBV6-2 or TRBV6-3; 9 bases align to TRBD2. This CDR3 has 18 residues. Losses at the gene ends were 7 bases for V and 5 bases for J; bases not matched to a gene: 20. CDR1 and CDR2 from the germline V gene are MNHEY and SVGEGT. CDR3 nucleotide sequence: TGTGCCAGCACCTTACAGGGACTAGCCCTATCTAATCCGGAGACCCAGTACTTC. It yields the protein CASTLQGLALSNPETQYF.

A word on this clonotype: An end of the junction differs from the germline gene, which may be a read error. V usage is TRBV28 and J usage is TRBJ2-4; TRBD1 is a possible D gene (6 bases). The J call is in doubt because the DNA end fits TRBJ2-5 better. Germline CDR1 MDHEN, CDR2 SYDVKM. The CDR3 length is 14 residues. CDR3 DNA sequence: TGTGTCAGCAGTTTCGATAGGGGGTGGGAGACCCAGTACTTC. Amino acids: CVSSFDRGWETQYF.

The rearrangement links TRBV2 to TRBJ1-5; TRBD1 agrees at 7 bases. Germline lookup yields CDR1 SNHLY and CDR2 FYNNEI. V shed 4 bases and J 5 bases; nucleotides not matched to a gene: 5. This CDR3 spans 14 amino acids. The CDR3 here is CASSAGTDHQPQHF. Here the CDR3 DNA reads TGTGCCAGCAGTGCCGGGACAGACCATCAGCCCCAGCATTTT. Filled out from reference TRBV2 and TRBJ1-5, the complete variable domain reads EPEVTQTPSHQVTQMGQEVILRCVPISNHLYFYWYRQILGQKVEFLVSFYNNEISEKSEIFDDQFSVERPDGSNFTLKIRSTKLEDSAMYFCASSAGTDHQPQHFGDGTRLSIL.

This clonotype has more than one count but fewer than ten. The rearrangement links TRBV28 to TRBJ2-7; 9 nucleotides align to TRBD1. CDR3 length: 14 residues. Germline loops: CDR1 MDHEN, CDR2 SYDVKM. Trimming at V came to 8 bases and at J to 1 base, leaving 6 bases not matched to a gene. This CDR3 is CASQGQGTSYEQYF. CDR3 in DNA: TGTGCCAGCCAGGGACAGGGAACTTCCTACGAGCAGTACTTC.

CDR3 protein: CSAGTGARQPQHF. The DNA for the CDR3 is TGCAGTGCTGGGACAGGCGCACGTCAGCCCCAGCATTTT. The chain uses TRBV20-1 and TRBJ1-5, with 8 bases that match TRBD1. This CDR3 contains 13 residues. Germline-derived CDR1 and CDR2 are DFQATT and SNEGSKA (reference sequence). Trimming took 5 bases from V and 6 from J; bases not matched to a gene: 6.

This clonotype was observed a few times. The rearrangement links TRBV4-3 to TRBJ2-2; no reliable D call. Trimming cost V 0 bases and J 4 bases, with 6 bases left between them. CDR1 is LGHNA and CDR2 is YSLEER in the germline V gene. CDR3 length: 14 residues. CDR3 DNA sequence: TGCGCCAGCAGCCAAGATCCTAGCACCGGGGAGCTGTTTTTT. Amino acids: CASSQDPSTGELFF.

The chain has TRBV6-2 or TRBV6-3 and TRBJ2-1, with TRBD2 identical over 8 bases. Looked up from germline, CDR1 is MNHEY and CDR2 is SVGEGT. V lost 0 bases, J lost 6 bases, and 16 bases stayed unmatched. CDR3 length equals 19 residues. As DNA, the CDR3 is TGTGCCAGCAGTTACTCGAGTTGGAGCGGGAGACAATCGGGCAATGAGCAGTTCTTC. The encoded protein is CASSYSSWSGRQSGNEQFF.

This sequence joins TRBV27 and TRBJ2-3, with D unresolved. The CDR3 covers 14 residues. Per germline, CDR1 MNHEY and CDR2 SMNVEV (reference sequence). V was trimmed by 2 bases and J by 9 bases, leaving 15 bases between them. The CDR3 loop is CASSLGFNILTQYF. The DNA of the CDR3 is TGTGCCAGCAGTTTAGGTTTTAATATTTTAACGCAGTATTTT.

This clonotype was seen a handful of times. V and J are TRBV4-3 and TRBJ1-2; no definite D call. This CDR3 region has 15 residues. CDR1 LGHNA and CDR2 YSLEER come from the germline V gene. V lost 2 bases and J lost 5, with 15 bases in between. The chain's CDR3 is CASSQIIDGRYGYTF. The CDR3 coding sequence is TGCGCCAGCAGCCAAATAATCGACGGAAGATATGGCTACACCTTC.

The chain couples TRBV12-3 or TRBV12-4 to TRBJ2-5; D not certain. Trimming shortened V by 4 bases and J by 11 bases, and 17 bases separated the two germline ends. The length of the CDR3 is 13 residues. CDR3 bases: TGTGCCAGCAGTTGGACCCTTCGCCATGAGCAGTACTTC. Protein product: CASSWTLRHEQYF.

The chain links TRBV15 to TRBJ1-4, with D uncertain. Trimming left V 0 bases short and J 3 bases short, with 14 bases between. This CDR3 has 17 amino acids. CDR1 and CDR2 from the germline V gene are LNHNV and YYDKDF (reference sequence). The CDR3 DNA reads TGTGCCACCAGCAGAGATCCACCTGTGGCAGCTAATGAAAAACTGTTTTTT. It yields the protein CATSRDPPVAANEKLFF.

The chain employs TRBV3-1 and TRBJ2-4; 15 nucleotides match TRBD2. CDR1 and CDR2 from the germline V gene are LGHDT and YNNKEL (reference sequence). CDR3 length equals 24 residues. Trimming took 3 bases from V and 1 from J; bases not matched to a gene: 22. The CDR3 nucleotides read TGTGCCAGCAGCCAGTTTCCGGGCCCCCTCGAGGGACTAGCGGGGGGAGAGGCCAAAAACATTCAGTACTTC. Its translation: CASSQFPGPLEGLAGGEAKNIQYF.

The genes are TRBV5-1 and TRBJ1-2; 7 bases map to TRBD1. Germline assignment: CDR1 SGHRS and CDR2 YFSETQ. This CDR3 comprises 16 residues. Trimming cost V 4 bases and J 2 bases; bases outside gene matches: 11. The CDR3 nucleotides are TGCGCCAGCAGCAGAGTGACAGGGCGTATAAACTATGGCTACACCTTC. It yields the protein CASSRVTGRINYGYTF.

This clonotype was observed a single time. The rearrangement joins TRBV12-3 or TRBV12-4 to TRBJ2-4, with 7 nucleotides matching TRBD2. The CDR3 covers 13 residues. V was pared by 5 bases and J by 7 bases, with 5 bases of the junction left unmatched. Here the CDR3 reads CASSVSGGNIQYF. CDR3 in DNA: TGTGCCAGCAGTGTATCGGGGGGTAACATTCAGTACTTC.

CDR3 DNA: TGCGCCAGCAGCGTACGACAGGTCTCCTACGAGCAGTACTTC. This translates into CASSVRQVSYEQYF. This rearrangement joins TRBV5-1 to TRBJ2-7; TRBD1 might be the D (6 bases). This CDR3 region has 14 residues. Germline lookup yields CDR1 SGHRS and CDR2 YFSETQ. V shed 4 bases and J shed 0 bases, with 11 bases lying between them.

This clonotype was seen a few times. The chain has TRBV3-1 and TRBJ2-3, with D tentatively TRBD2 (7 bases). The length of the CDR3 is 15 residues. Germline CDR1 and CDR2: LGHDT and YNNKEL (reference sequence). The V and J ends lost 4 bases and 5 bases respectively, with 16 bases between them. This CDR3 is CASSPLGGLGDTQYF. DNA for the CDR3: TGTGCCAGCAGCCCTTTGGGGGGGCTGGGAGATACGCAGTATTTT.

The V gene is TRBV20-1, the J gene TRBJ1-1; 9 positions match TRBD1. This CDR3 is 14 amino acids long. Germline V gives CDR1 DFQATT, CDR2 SNEGSKA (reference sequence). The junction had 4 bases not matched to a gene; V was cut back by 4 bases and J by 1 base. The CDR3 DNA reads TGCAGTGCTATACTGGGACAGGGGAACACTGAAGCTTTCTTT. Protein product: CSAILGQGNTEAFF.

The chain employs TRBV20-1 and TRBJ2-7, with D hard to call. Trimming pared 1 base from V and 2 bases from J, leaving 12 bases between. In germline, CDR1 is DFQATT, CDR2 SNEGSKA (reference sequence). The length of the CDR3 is 14 residues. The CDR3 DNA sequence: TGCAGTGCTAGAGTTGACGCAATCACCTACGAGCAGTACTTC. Its protein is CSARVDAITYEQYF.